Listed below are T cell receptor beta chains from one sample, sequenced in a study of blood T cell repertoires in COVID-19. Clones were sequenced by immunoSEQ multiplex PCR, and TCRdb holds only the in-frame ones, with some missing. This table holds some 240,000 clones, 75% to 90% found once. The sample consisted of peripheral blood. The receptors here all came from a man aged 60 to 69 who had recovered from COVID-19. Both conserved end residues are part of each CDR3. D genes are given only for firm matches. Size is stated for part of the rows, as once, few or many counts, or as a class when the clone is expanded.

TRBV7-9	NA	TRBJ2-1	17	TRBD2	TGTGCCAGCAGCTTAGCGCGGACTAGCGGGACAGGGAATGAGCAGTTCTTC	CASSLARTSGTGNEQFF
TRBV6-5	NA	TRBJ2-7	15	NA	TGTGCCAGCACCTTCAAGCCGGGTCACTCCTACGAGCAGTACTTC	CASTFKPGHSYEQYF
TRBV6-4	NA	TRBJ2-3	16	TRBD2	TGTGCCAGCAGTGGGCTAGCGGGAGCGCCGACAGATACGCAGTATTTT	CASSGLAGAPTDTQYF
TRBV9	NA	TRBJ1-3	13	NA	TGTGCCAGCAGCGTAGCTTGGCGGGACACCATATATTTT	CASSVAWRDTIYF
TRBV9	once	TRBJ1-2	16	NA	TGTGCCAGCAGCGTAGAGGGCAGGGGAGCTAACTATGGCTACACCTTC	CASSVEGRGANYGYTF
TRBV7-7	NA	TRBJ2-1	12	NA	TGTGCCAGCAGCTTAGCGGGAGGTGAGCAGTTCTTC	CASSLAGGEQFF
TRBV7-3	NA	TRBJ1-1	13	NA	TGTGCCAGCAGCGCCGAATTGCGGACTGAAGCTTTCTTT	CASSAELRTEAFF
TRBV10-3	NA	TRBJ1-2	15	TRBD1	TGTGCCATCAGCTTTTCGGGACAGGGATCTTCTGGCTACACCTTC	CAISFSGQGSSGYTF
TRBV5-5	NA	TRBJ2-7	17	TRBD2	TGTGCCAGCAGCTCGGGACTAGCGGGTCGTAGCTCCTACGAGCAGTACTTC	CASSSGLAGRSSYEQYF
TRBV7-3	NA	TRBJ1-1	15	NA	TGTGCCAGCAGCTTACCGGGGACACCTTCCACTGAAGCTTTCTTT	CASSLPGTPSTEAFF
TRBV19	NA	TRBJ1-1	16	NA	TGTGCCAGTAGTATAGGGGGAGCTACAGGGCGCACTGAAGCTTTCTTT	CASSIGGATGRTEAFF
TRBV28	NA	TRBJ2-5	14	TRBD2	TGTGCCAGCAGTTCCTCGGGGAGGGGAGAGACCCAGTACTTC	CASSSSGRGETQYF
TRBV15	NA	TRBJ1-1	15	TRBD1	TGTGCCACCAGCGAGGATTACAGGGGTTTCGCTGAAGCTTTCTTT	CATSEDYRGFAEAFF
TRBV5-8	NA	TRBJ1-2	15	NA	TGTGCCAGCAGCTTGGAGGGGGAGGGGAACTATGGCTACACCTTC	CASSLEGEGNYGYTF
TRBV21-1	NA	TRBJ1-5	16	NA	TGTGCCAGCGCCGGAGGACAGCTTTATAGCAATCAGCCCCAGCATTTT	CASAGGQLYSNQPQHF
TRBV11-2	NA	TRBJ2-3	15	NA	TGTGCCAGCAGCTTAGACAGGGTTGGGACAGATACGCAGTATTTT	CASSLDRVGTDTQYF
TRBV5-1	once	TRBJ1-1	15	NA	TGCGCCAGCAGCTTGGACGTTGGCTTCCCCGAGGGAGCTTTCTTT	CASSLDVGFPEGAFF
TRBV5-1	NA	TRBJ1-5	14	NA	TGCGCCAGCAGCTTGGGAGGGTTGAATCAGCCCCAGCATTTT	CASSLGGLNQPQHF
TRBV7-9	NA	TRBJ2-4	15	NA	TGTGCCAGCAGCCTAGTGACCGGGGGCAAAAACATTCAGTACTTC	CASSLVTGGKNIQYF
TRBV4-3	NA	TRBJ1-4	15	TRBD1	TGCGCCAGCAGCCTAGGACAGGGAAGAAATGAAAAACTGTTTTTT	CASSLGQGRNEKLFF
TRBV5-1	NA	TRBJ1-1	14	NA	TGCGCCAGCAGCTTGGCACAGGGAGGGGGTGAAGCTTTCTTT	CASSLAQGGGEAFF
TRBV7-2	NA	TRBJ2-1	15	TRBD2	TGTGCCAGCAGCTTTAGCGGGACCTCCTACAATGAGCAGTTCTTC	CASSFSGTSYNEQFF
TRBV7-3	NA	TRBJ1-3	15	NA	TGTGCCAGCAGCTTAACGCGGGCCCCTGGAAACACCATATATTTT	CASSLTRAPGNTIYF
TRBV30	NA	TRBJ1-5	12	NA	TGTGCCTGGAGCCTGAACACACAGCCCCAGCATTTT	CAWSLNTQPQHF
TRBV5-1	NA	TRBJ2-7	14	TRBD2	TGCGCCAGCAGCGGGCAGGGAGGGTCCTACGAGCAGTACTTC	CASSGQGGSYEQYF
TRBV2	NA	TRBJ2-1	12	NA	TGTGCCAGCAGTGAAAGAGTCCTCCCGGGGTTCTTC	CASSERVLPGFF
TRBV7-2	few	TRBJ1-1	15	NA	TGTGCCAGCAGCTTTCAGGCCTGGATGAACACTGAAGCTTTCTTT	CASSFQAWMNTEAFF
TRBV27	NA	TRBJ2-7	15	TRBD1	TGTGCCAGCAGTTTCCTACAGGGACAGCCCTACGAGCAGTACTTC	CASSFLQGQPYEQYF
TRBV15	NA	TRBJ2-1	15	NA	TGTGCCACCAGCAGAGATCAATGGGTATCAGGTGAGCAGTTCTTC	CATSRDQWVSGEQFF
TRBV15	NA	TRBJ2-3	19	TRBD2	TGTGCCACCAGGAATAGCGGGAGGGCCTCTTCCCGGAGCACAGATACGCAGTATTTT	CATRNSGRASSRSTDTQYF
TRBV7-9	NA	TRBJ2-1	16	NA	TGTGCCAGCAGCTTAAGGAGGGGGGGCCTTGGGAATGAGCAGTTCTTC	CASSLRRGGLGNEQFF
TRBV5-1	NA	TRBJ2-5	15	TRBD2	TGCGCCAGCAGCTTGGGGGACTATTCTAGGGAGACCCAGTACTTC	CASSLGDYSRETQYF
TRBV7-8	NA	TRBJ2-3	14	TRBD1	TGTGCCAGCAGCCCTCACAGGGGAACAGATACGCAGTATTTT	CASSPHRGTDTQYF
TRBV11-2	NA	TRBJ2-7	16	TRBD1	TGTGCCAGCAGCTTAAATCGGGGACAGGGGGGCTACGAGCAGTACTTC	CASSLNRGQGGYEQYF
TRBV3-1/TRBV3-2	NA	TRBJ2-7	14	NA	TGTGCCAGCAGCCCCTCCGGCAGGGCCTACGAGCAGTACTTC	CASSPSGRAYEQYF
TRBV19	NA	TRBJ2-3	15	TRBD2	TGTGCCAGTAGTGGACTAGCGGGGTGGACAGATACGCAGTATTTT	CASSGLAGWTDTQYF
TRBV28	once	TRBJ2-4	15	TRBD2	TGTGCCACCGGAAGGGAGGGGAAGGCCAAAAACATTCAGTACTTC	CATGREGKAKNIQYF
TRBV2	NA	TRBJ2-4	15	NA	TGTGCCAGCATGAGGGCCCCCCTTAGCAAAAACATTCAGTACTTC	CASMRAPLSKNIQYF
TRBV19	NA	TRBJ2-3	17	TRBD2	TGTGCCAGTAGTAGGAAGGGACTAGCGGGATCCACAGATACGCAGTATTTT	CASSRKGLAGSTDTQYF
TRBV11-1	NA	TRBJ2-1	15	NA	TGTGCCAGCAGCTTAGATGGCAGAACATACAATGAGCAGTTCTTC	CASSLDGRTYNEQFF
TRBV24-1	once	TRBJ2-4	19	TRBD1	TGTGCCACCAGTGATTTCCAGGGGGCGCAATTTCGGGCCAAAAACATTCAGTACTTC	CATSDFQGAQFRAKNIQYF
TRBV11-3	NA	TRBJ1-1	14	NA	TGTGCCAGCAGCTTAGGAGGCTTGAACACTGAAGCTTTCTTT	CASSLGGLNTEAFF
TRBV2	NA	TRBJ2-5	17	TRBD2	TGTGCCAGCAGTGATGTCGGAGTAGCGGGGGAACAAGAGACCCAGTACTTC	CASSDVGVAGEQETQYF
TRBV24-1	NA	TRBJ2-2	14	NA	TGTGCCACCAGATCTTACTACGGGACCGGGGAGCTGTTTTTT	CATRSYYGTGELFF
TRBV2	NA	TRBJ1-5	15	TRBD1	TGTGCCAGCAGGATGGACAGGGGAGGAAGTCAGCCCCAGCATTTT	CASRMDRGGSQPQHF
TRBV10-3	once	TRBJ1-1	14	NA	TGTGCCATCAGTGAGCCCAGCGTGAACACTGAAGCTTTCTTT	CAISEPSVNTEAFF
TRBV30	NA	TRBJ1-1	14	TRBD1	TGTGCCTGGAGTGTAGGTCAGGGGGTCACTGAAGCTTTCTTT	CAWSVGQGVTEAFF
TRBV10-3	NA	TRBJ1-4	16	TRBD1	TGTGCCATCAGTCCCGGGACAGGGGCAACTAATGAAAAACTGTTTTTT	CAISPGTGATNEKLFF
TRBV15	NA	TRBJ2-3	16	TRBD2	TGTGCCACCAGCAGAGATAGGGCGGGAGGGACAGATACGCAGTATTTT	CATSRDRAGGTDTQYF
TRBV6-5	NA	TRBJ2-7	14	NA	TGTGCCAGCAGTTCCCGGAGCCCGGGAGACGAGCAGTACTTC	CASSSRSPGDEQYF
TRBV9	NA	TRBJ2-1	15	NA	TGTGCCAGCAGCGTAGAGCCAGGGGCGCGGAATGAGCAGTTCTTC	CASSVEPGARNEQFF
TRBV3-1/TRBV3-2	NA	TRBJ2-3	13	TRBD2	TGTGCCAGCAGCCGGACTAGTGGGAATACGCAGTATTTT	CASSRTSGNTQYF
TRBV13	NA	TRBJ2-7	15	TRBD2	TGTGCCAGCAGCTTAAACCTAGCGGGACTCTACGAGCAGTACTTC	CASSLNLAGLYEQYF
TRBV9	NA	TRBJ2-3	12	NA	TGTGCCAGCAGCGCCTTTCCAGATACGCAGTATTTT	CASSAFPDTQYF
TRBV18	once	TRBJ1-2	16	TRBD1	TGTGCCAGCTCACCAAGCCGACAGGGGTTTCGCTATGGCTACACCTTC	CASSPSRQGFRYGYTF
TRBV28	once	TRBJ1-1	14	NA	TGTGCCAGCAGTTTGGGGGGGGCGAGCACTGAAGCTTTCTTT	CASSLGGASTEAFF
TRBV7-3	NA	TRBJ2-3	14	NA	TGTGCCAGCAGCTTCCAGGACTCCATCAGTACGCAGTATTTT	CASSFQDSISTQYF
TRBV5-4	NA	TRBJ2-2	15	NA	TGTGCCAGCAGCTTGGTTGGCAGGGGCACCGGGGAGCTGTTTTTT	CASSLVGRGTGELFF